This T cell receptor beta chain appears in the sequencing data of a study of shared clonotypes between healthy human individuals. Study-level results: It was observed that roughly 5.1% of naive CD4 clonotypes were shared across a handful of donors.

Generated by immunoSEQ multiplex PCR, the TCRdb table keeps only in-frame clones and is missing some. The table includes under 600,000 clones, 95% to 98% detected once. Naivety among CD8 cells was defined by CD45RO negativity and positive CCR7 selection, thereby excluding terminally differentiated effector memory CD45RA+ cells. Donors comprised only Caucasian adults living in Nashville, Tennessee. With respect to this clone: Its antigen is unknown.

Sequencing was carried out using naive CD8+ T cells sorted from blood. The TCR was taken from a man aged 25-45 years in good health.

The CDR3 DNA reads TGTGCCAGCAGTGGGACGGCGGTTCCAGATACGCAGTATTTT. This gives the protein CASSGTAVPDTQYF. The V call is TRBV28, the J call TRBJ2-3; tentatively, D is TRBD1 or TRBD2 (5 bases each). CDR1 is MDHEN, CDR2 SYDVKM, per germline. This CDR3 has 14 amino acids. Trimming stripped 5 bases from V and 4 bases from J, with 13 bases between. Using reference TRBV28 and TRBJ2-3 for the parts outside the CDR3, the full variable domain is DVKVTQSSRYLVKRTGEKVFLECVQDMDHENMFWYRQDPGLGLRLIYFSYDVKMKEKGDIPEGYSVSREKKERFSLILESASTNQTSMYLCASSGTAVPDTQYFGPGTRLTVL.